This section outlines one TCR beta chain sequence together with its context. This sample was included in a study of CD8 T cells in Susac syndrome. As for the study in general: Blood was drawn from Susac syndrome patients while they were therapy-naive, on corticosteroids, or on intravenous immunoglobulin alone.

Random hexamers were used to reverse transcribe the RNA input (roughly 0.5 to 1 ug). Each CDR3 protein is one row after TCRdb ran MiXCR on the immunoSEQ multiplex PCR reads. In the table there are around 100,000 distinct CDR3 sequences, around 96% of which are singletons. The receptor comes from a human donor with Susac syndrome. The sequenced sample consisted of CD8+ T cells from PBMCs.

The CDR3 reads CASSNEVYGYTF. DNA for the CDR3: TGCGCCAGCAGCAATGAGGTCTATGGCTACACCTTC. The chain recombines TRBV5-1 with TRBJ1-2, with D unclear. V was clipped by 4 bases and J by 4 bases, with 8 bases between them. The CDR3 is made up of 12 amino acids. The germline CDR1 and CDR2 sequences are SGHRS and YFSETQ.